The 31 T cell receptor beta chains below all came from one sample that was sequenced in a study of shared T cell receptors in the human thymus. Sequencing was performed with immunoSEQ multiplex PCR; in TCRdb, only in-frame clones are kept and a portion is missing. The repertoire holds under 700,000 clones, with approximately 80% as singletons. The same specimen was also included in a second study, on human thymus T cells.

The material sequenced was thymocytes. These receptors originate from a boy younger than two with a congenital heart defect.

The chain combines TRBV5-1 with TRBJ2-5, with a tentative D call TRBD2 (6 bases). Germline assignment: CDR1 SGHRS and CDR2 YFSETQ. Trimming shortened V by 5 bases and J by 2 bases, and 13 bases separated the two germline ends. This CDR3 is built from 14 residues. The CDR3 region is CASRGEGLQETQYF. The DNA for the CDR3 is TGCGCCAGCAGAGGCGAGGGACTTCAAGAGACCCAGTACTTC.

V usage is TRBV18 and J usage is TRBJ2-1, with 7 nucleotides matching TRBD2. The V and J ends lost 0 bases and 4 bases, in that order; junction bases with no gene match: 6. The CDR3 runs to 16 residues. CDR1 KGHSH and CDR2 LQKENI come from the germline V gene. The CDR3 region is CASSPPWGRGYNEQFF. DNA of the CDR3: TGTGCCAGCTCACCACCGTGGGGGAGGGGTTACAATGAGCAGTTCTTC.

The chain carries TRBV10-3 and TRBJ2-7; D is perhaps TRBD2 (6 bases). The germline V and J ends were trimmed by 6 bases and 5 bases, with 20 bases remaining between them. Per germline, CDR1 ENHRY and CDR2 SYGVKD. CDR3 length: 15 amino acids. The CDR3 sequence is CAISSGRRGAHEQYF. The CDR3 DNA follows: TGTGCCATCAGCTCGGGGAGACGCGGGGCCCACGAGCAGTACTTC.

The chain uses TRBV9 and TRBJ2-1, with D possibly being TRBD2 (6 bases). This CDR3 spans 16 amino acids. The ends were cut back, 0 bases at V and 9 bases at J, with 19 bases in the middle. CDR1 is SGDLS and CDR2 is YYNGEE in the germline V gene. The CDR3 bases are TGTGCCAGCAGCGTAGGGGGATTTGGGGGGACGTTTGAGCAGTTCTTC. Its protein is CASSVGGFGGTFEQFF.

J is TRBJ2-5 and V is TRBV5-1, with TRBD1 matching over 9 bases. This CDR3 is built from 15 residues. J lost 4 bases, V lost 6 bases, and 10 bases had no gene match. Germline CDR1 and CDR2: SGHRS and YFSETQ. In DNA, the CDR3 is TGCGCCAGCAACAAGGGACAGGGAGTGGTAGAGACCCAGTACTTC. Translation: CASNKGQGVVETQYF.

The CDR3: CASSNSYYREGETQYF. The CDR3 DNA reads TGTGCCAGCAGCAACTCATATTACAGGGAAGGGGAGACCCAGTACTTC. The rearrangement links TRBV9 to TRBJ2-5; possibly TRBD1 for D (6 bases). The length of the CDR3 is 16 residues. Trimming stripped 4 bases from V and 5 bases from J, with 21 bases between. Germline V lookup: CDR1 SGDLS, CDR2 YYNGEE.

The genes are TRBV25-1 and TRBJ1-3, with no clear D. The CDR3 runs 13 residues. V was pared by 8 bases and J by 0 bases, with 8 bases between. CDR1 is MGHDK and CDR2 is SYGVNS in the germline V gene. Here the CDR3 reads CASAQSSGNTIYF. In DNA, the CDR3 is TGTGCCAGCGCACAGAGCTCTGGAAACACCATATATTTT. Variable domain in full (rest from reference TRBV25-1 and TRBJ1-3): EADIYQTPRYLVIGTGKKITLECSQTMGHDKMYWYQQDPGMELHLIHYSYGVNSTEKGDLSSESTVSRIRTEHFPLTLESARPSHTSQYLCASAQSSGNTIYFGEGSWLTVV.

This rearrangement joins TRBV27 to TRBJ2-1, with 9 bases matching TRBD1. The germline CDR1 and CDR2 sequences are MNHEY and SMNVEV (reference sequence). The J segment lost 6 bases and the V segment lost 4 bases, leaving 7 bases of the junction unmatched. This CDR3 has 15 amino acids. This chain's CDR3 is CASSCPGQGGNEQFF. Written as DNA, the CDR3 is TGTGCCAGCAGTTGCCCGGGACAGGGCGGCAATGAGCAGTTCTTC.

The genes are TRBV11-1 and TRBJ1-1, with TRBD1 as a possible D gene (6 bases). The CDR3 extends over 13 amino acids. Per the germline V gene, CDR1 is SGHAT and CDR2 is FQDESV (reference sequence). V lost 3 bases and J lost 5, with 10 bases in between. CDR3 sequence reads: CASSFARGTEAFF. In DNA, the CDR3 is TGTGCCAGCAGCTTTGCGAGGGGGACTGAAGCTTTCTTT.

J is TRBJ2-7 and V is TRBV9; no definite D call. V was trimmed by 3 bases and J by 5 bases, leaving 18 bases between them. CDR1 and CDR2 from the germline V gene are SGDLS and YYNGEE. The CDR3 length is 15 residues. In DNA form, the CDR3 reads TGTGCCAGCAGCGCCCTTCGAGGATCATGGGACGAGCAGTACTTC. Translating gives CASSALRGSWDEQYF.

The chain has TRBV2 and TRBJ2-1; the match to TRBD2 covers 8 bases. With 6 bases clipped from V and 9 bases from J, the junction kept 13 bases outside the gene matches. This CDR3 has 15 amino acids. Germline V gene lookup returns CDR1 SNHLY and CDR2 FYNNEI. DNA for the CDR3: TGTGCCAGCAGGCCCGGACGGGAGGGCCGGGTTGAGCAGTTCTTC. As protein: CASRPGREGRVEQFF.

The chain couples TRBV19 to TRBJ2-1; D is ambiguous. V was clipped by 1 base and J by 5 bases, with 9 bases between them. This CDR3 is built from 14 residues. Germline V gene data show CDR1 as LNHDA and CDR2 as SQIVND (reference sequence). The DNA of the CDR3 is TGTGCCAGTAGTATAGGATACCGGGACAATGAGCAGTTCTTC. Translated, it gives CASSIGYRDNEQFF.

V usage is TRBV4-3 and J usage is TRBJ2-5; 10 bases agree with TRBD1. The CDR3 totals 16 residues. CDR1 is LGHNA, CDR2 YSLEER, per germline. The V and J ends lost 3 bases and 5 bases, in that order; junction bases with no gene match: 9. The CDR3, as DNA: TGCGCCAGCAGCCAGACACGACAGGGGGCATTCGAGACCCAGTACTTC. Its translation is CASSQTRQGAFETQYF.

The rearrangement uses TRBV4-3 and TRBJ2-1; 10 bases align to TRBD2. Germline CDR1 reads LGHNA; CDR2 reads YSLEER. Trimming removed 3 bases from V and 6 bases from J; junction bases left unmatched: 5. The CDR3 extends over 15 amino acids. CDR3 DNA: TGCGCCAGCAGCCATACTAGCGGGGAGGGCAATGAGCAGTTCTTC. Protein: CASSHTSGEGNEQFF.

The rearrangement links TRBV5-4 to TRBJ1-2; a possible D gene is TRBD1 (5 bases). CDR3 size: 16 residues. Trimming stripped 2 bases from V and 8 bases from J, with 22 bases between. The germline gives CDR1 SGHNT, CDR2 YYREEE (reference sequence). For the CDR3, the DNA is TGTGCCAGCAGCTTTGGTGGGAGTCCCGGGACTTGGGGCTACACCTTC. Its translation: CASSFGGSPGTWGYTF.

CDR3 sequence: CASRRDRGYEQYF. The CDR3 nucleotides read TGTGCCAGCAGGCGGGACAGGGGGTACGAGCAGTACTTC. The V gene is TRBV27, the J gene TRBJ2-7; the match to TRBD1 covers 11 bases. The CDR3 covers 13 residues. Germline V gene sequence: CDR1 MNHEY, CDR2 SMNVEV (reference sequence). The V and J ends lost 6 bases and 4 bases, in that order; junction bases with no gene match: 2.

The chain couples TRBV7-3 to TRBJ2-7; 7 positions agree with TRBD2. The J segment lost 4 bases and the V segment lost 2 bases, leaving 8 bases of the junction unmatched. The CDR3 extends over 15 amino acids. Germline CDR1 reads SGHTA; CDR2 reads FQGTGA. The CDR3 nucleotides are TGTGCCAGCAGCTTATATTGCGGGAGCAGGTACGAGCAGTACTTC. This codes for CASSLYCGSRYEQYF.

The chain carries TRBV12-5 and TRBJ1-1; 11 bases align to TRBD1. The CDR3 has 16 residues. Germline-derived CDR1 and CDR2 are LGHNT and FRNRAP. With 3 bases clipped from V and 5 bases from J, the junction kept 8 bases outside the gene matches. CDR3 sequence: CASGFRDRGEGTEAFF. CDR3 nucleotide sequence: TGTGCTAGTGGTTTTAGGGACAGGGGGGAAGGAACTGAAGCTTTCTTT.

This sequence joins TRBV10-3 and TRBJ2-3, with D perhaps matching TRBD2 (5 bases). Germline V lookup: CDR1 ENHRY, CDR2 SYGVKD. Trimming stripped 2 bases from V and 2 bases from J, with 20 bases between. The CDR3 sequence is 18 residues long. The CDR3: CAISELNSSGAYTDTQYF. Written as DNA, the CDR3 is TGTGCCATCAGTGAGCTGAACTCGAGCGGAGCCTACACAGATACGCAGTATTTT.

The V and J genes are TRBV28 and TRBJ2-3, with TRBD2 as a possible D gene (5 bases). The CDR3 sequence is 16 residues long. Germline values: CDR1 MDHEN, CDR2 SYDVKM. V gave up 3 bases and J gave up 2 bases, with 15 bases separating them. Here the CDR3 reads CASSFSEADPTDTQYF. CDR3 DNA sequence: TGTGCCAGCAGTTTTTCGGAGGCGGACCCCACAGATACGCAGTATTTT.

This chain links TRBV4-2 with TRBJ2-5; D is uncertain. Trimming left V 1 base short and J 5 bases short, with 14 bases between. The germline CDR1 and CDR2 sequences are LGHNA and YNFKEQ. The CDR3 is made up of 15 amino acids. The CDR3 sequence is CASSQVTGLNETQYF. Written as DNA, the CDR3 is TGTGCCAGCAGCCAAGTTACTGGGCTTAACGAGACCCAGTACTTC.

The gene calls are TRBV7-2 and TRBJ1-1, with TRBD1 identical over 10 bases. Trimming took 5 bases from V and 5 from J; bases not matched to a gene: 14. CDR1 and CDR2 from the germline V gene are SGHTA and FQGNSA. This CDR3 is 17 amino acids long. DNA of the CDR3: TGTGCCAGCAGCATACTTAGTGACAGGGGGCGAAAAACTGAAGCTTTCTTT. Its protein product is CASSILSDRGRKTEAFF. The full variable domain, rest sourced from reference TRBV7-2 and TRBJ1-1, is GAGVSQSPSNKVTEKGKDVELRCDPISGHTALYWYRQSLGQGLEFLIYFQGNSAPDKSGLPSDRFSAERTGGSVSTLTIQRTQQEDSAVYLCASSILSDRGRKTEAFFGQGTRLTVV.

The chain employs TRBV2 and TRBJ2-2; 8 nucleotides align to TRBD2. Looked up from germline, CDR1 is SNHLY and CDR2 is FYNNEI. The CDR3 has 15 residues. Germline trimming cut 4 bases from V and 4 bases from J; bases unmatched to any gene: 5. CDR3 nucleotide sequence: TGTGCCAGCAGTGTACGGCTAGCGGGCACCGGGGAGCTGTTTTTT. Protein sequence: CASSVRLAGTGELFF.

The chain has TRBV27 and TRBJ1-2; maybe TRBD1 (6 bases). Germline CDR1 reads MNHEY; CDR2 reads SMNVEV (reference sequence). The germline V and J ends were trimmed by 3 bases and 4 bases, with 21 bases remaining between them. The CDR3 contains 17 residues. Written as DNA, the CDR3 is TGTGCCAGCAGTTTCAGGCAGAGTCCACAGGGACCCTATGGCTACACCTTC. Its translation is CASSFRQSPQGPYGYTF.

CDR3 DNA: TGTGCCAGCAGTGATGGGCCAAGGGAGGAAAAACTGTTTTTT. Translated: CASSDGPREEKLFF. This sequence joins TRBV2 and TRBJ1-4; D gene uncertain. This CDR3 spans 14 amino acids. Deletions cut 3 bases from V and 8 bases from J, with 13 bases between. CDR1 and CDR2 from the germline V gene are SNHLY and FYNNEI.

The chain couples TRBV30 to TRBJ1-2; 10 bases are shared with TRBD1. The CDR3 runs 18 residues. After removal of 0 bases from V and 2 bases from J, the junction contained 12 bases not matched to a gene. Germline CDR1 reads GTSNPN; CDR2 reads SVGIG (reference sequence). In DNA, the CDR3 is TGTGCCTGGAGTGTCCCCCCTGACAGGGGGCGCCCCAACTATGGCTACACCTTC. Protein: CAWSVPPDRGRPNYGYTF. The variable domain in full, with the rest retrieved from reference TRBV30 and TRBJ1-2, is SQTIHQWPATLVQPVGSPLSLECTVEGTSNPNLYWYRQAAGRGLQLLFYSVGIGQISSEVPQNLSASRPQDRQFILSSKKLLLSDSGFYLCAWSVPPDRGRPNYGYTFGSGTRLTVV.

The rearrangement uses TRBV10-1 and TRBJ1-5, with 8 positions matching TRBD1. Germline CDR1 and CDR2: WNHNN and SYGVQD (reference sequence). The CDR3 extends over 21 amino acids. The junction had 19 bases not matched to a gene; V was cut back by 3 bases and J by 0 bases. The CDR3 is CASSEGVLGQGAFFSNQPQHF. CDR3 bases: TGCGCCAGCAGTGAAGGCGTATTGGGTCAGGGGGCCTTCTTTAGCAATCAGCCCCAGCATTTT.

A few counts support this clone. In nucleotides, the CDR3 is TGTGCCAGCAGCTTGGTAGCGGGAGATACGCAGTATTTT. It specifies CASSLVAGDTQYF. The chain has TRBV5-4 and TRBJ2-3; 7 bases line up with TRBD2. The CDR3 is made up of 13 amino acids. V lost 0 bases to trimming and J lost 5 bases; unmatched junction nucleotides: 0. Per the germline V gene, CDR1 is SGHNT and CDR2 is YYREEE (reference sequence). The variable domain in full, completed from reference TRBV5-4 and TRBJ2-3, reads ETGVTQSPTHLIKTRGQQVTLRCSSQSGHNTVSWYQQALGQGPQFIFQYYREEENGRGNFPPRFSGLQFPNYSSELNVNALELDDSALYLCASSLVAGDTQYFGPGTRLTVL.

This clone was found once. The J gene is TRBJ2-5, the V gene TRBV11-2, with TRBD2 matching over 13 bases. Losses at the gene ends were 2 bases for V and 3 bases for J; bases not matched to a gene: 3. The CDR3 totals 16 residues. The germline CDR1 and CDR2 sequences are SGHAT and FQNNGV. In nucleotides, the CDR3 is TGTGCCAGCAGCTTACCCGGACTAGCGGGAGAAGAGACCCAGTACTTC. Amino acids: CASSLPGLAGEETQYF.

This sequence joins TRBV4-1 and TRBJ1-5; 8 bases match TRBD1. The CDR3 contains 17 residues. CDR1 is MGHRA and CDR2 is YSYEKL in the germline V gene. The J segment lost 7 bases and the V segment lost 0 bases, leaving 11 bases of the junction unmatched. Here the CDR3 reads CASSQDRWAGGRQPQHF. In DNA form, the CDR3 reads TGCGCCAGCAGCCAAGATCGCTGGGCAGGGGGCAGGCAGCCCCAGCATTTT.

The V gene is TRBV12-5, the J gene TRBJ2-7; 7 nucleotides line up with TRBD2. The germline gives CDR1 LGHNT, CDR2 FRNRAP. V shed 4 bases, J shed 2 bases, and the junction held 11 bases outside the gene matches. The CDR3 runs to 16 residues. The CDR3 protein is CASGSVGGRGTYEQYF. CDR3 sequence (DNA): TGTGCTAGTGGTTCGGTGGGCGGGAGAGGAACCTACGAGCAGTACTTC.